This is a list of T cell receptor beta chains from one sample in a study of radiotherapy plus CTLA-4 blockade in lung cancer. Only in-frame clones appear in the TCRdb table, and some are missing; sequencing was by immunoSEQ multiplex PCR. The repertoire includes roughly 58,000 clones, almost 85% of them detected once, and roughly 6% sits in the top ten. Material: peripheral blood, obtained from a patient treated with radiotherapy plus ipilimumab. These receptors all come from a human donor with non-small cell lung cancer whose response to radiotherapy plus ipilimumab could not be evaluated. Both conserved end residues are part of each CDR3. D genes are given only for firm matches. The size field is filled for only some rows; it gives once, few, many or a size class.

d_call j_call clone_size v_call cdr3_aa cdr3_nt
TRBD1 TRBJ1-2 NA TRBV7-2 CASSLERTGLCTF TGTGCCAGCAGTTTAGAGCGGACAGGGCTGTGCACCTTC
NA TRBJ1-1 once TRBV5-1 CASSLVEGKAFF TGCGCCAGCAGCTTGGTCGAGGGAAAAGCTTTCTTT
NA TRBJ2-3 NA TRBV18 CASSPRIERTQYF TGTGCCAGCTCACCACGGATCGAGCGAACGCAGTATTTT
TRBD2 TRBJ2-1 NA TRBV5-1 CASSNSGTSPNEQFF TGCGCCAGCAGCAACTCCGGGACTAGCCCTAATGAGCAGTTCTTC
NA TRBJ2-7 NA TRBV11-2 CASSIQGGAYEQYF TGTGCCAGCAGCATACAGGGTGGGGCCTACGAGCAGTACTTC
TRBD2 TRBJ2-7 NA TRBV6-1 CASSAAGTSPNEQYF TGTGCCAGCAGTGCGGCCGGGACTAGTCCCAACGAGCAGTACTTC
TRBD1 TRBJ1-1 NA TRBV6-5 CASRTGGRGNTEAFF TGTGCCAGCAGGACAGGGGGCAGGGGGAACACTGAAGCTTTCTTT
TRBD1 TRBJ1-2 once TRBV28 CASSPTGGSGYTF TGTGCCAGCAGCCCGACAGGGGGCTCGGGCTACACCTTC
TRBD2 TRBJ2-7 NA TRBV9 CASSVGPSGSYEQYF TGTGCCAGCAGCGTAGGTCCTAGCGGGAGTTACGAGCAGTACTTC
NA TRBJ2-5 NA TRBV28 CASSSPRGAGVETQYF TGTGCCAGCAGTTCTCCACGGGGGGCGGGAGTAGAGACCCAGTACTTC
TRBD1 TRBJ1-6 NA TRBV2 CASSIGQGRSPLHF TGTGCCAGCAGCATAGGACAGGGGCGGTCACCCCTCCACTTT
NA TRBJ1-4 NA TRBV28 CASSLSNRNEKLFF TGTGCCAGCAGTTTAAGTAACAGGAACGAAAAACTGTTTTTT
TRBD1 TRBJ2-5 NA TRBV7-2 CASSSRNRGYQETQYF TGTGCCAGCAGCAGCCGGAACAGGGGGTACCAAGAGACCCAGTACTTC
TRBD2 TRBJ2-5 NA TRBV19 CASSITSAAETQYF TGTGCCAGTAGTATTACTAGCGCCGCAGAGACCCAGTACTTC
NA TRBJ2-5 NA TRBV11-2 CASSLGAWRAMTQETQYF TGTGCCAGCAGCTTAGGAGCATGGCGGGCTATGACCCAAGAGACCCAGTACTTC